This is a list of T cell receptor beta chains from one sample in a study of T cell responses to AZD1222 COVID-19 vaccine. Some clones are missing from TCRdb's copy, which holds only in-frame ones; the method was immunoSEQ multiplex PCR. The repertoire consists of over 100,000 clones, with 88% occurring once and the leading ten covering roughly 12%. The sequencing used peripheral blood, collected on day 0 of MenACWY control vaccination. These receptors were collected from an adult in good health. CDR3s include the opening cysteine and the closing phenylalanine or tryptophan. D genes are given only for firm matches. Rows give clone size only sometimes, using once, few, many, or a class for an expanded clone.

CDR3 protein: CASSVRLTSGGAGIDTQYF
CDR3 DNA: TGTGCCAGCAGTGTTAGGTTGACTAGCGGGGGGGCCGGGATTGATACGCAGTATTTT
V gene: TRBV2
clone size: -
D gene: TRBD2
J gene: TRBJ2-3

CDR3 protein: CASSLYPGARNTEAFF
CDR3 DNA: TGTGCCAGCAGTCTATACCCGGGGGCGCGGAACACTGAAGCTTTCTTT
V gene: TRBV28
clone size: -
D gene: -
J gene: TRBJ1-1

CDR3 protein: CATQSGITYNEQFF
CDR3 DNA: TGTGCCACCCAATCAGGGATTACCTACAATGAGCAGTTCTTC
V gene: TRBV24-1
clone size: -
D gene: -
J gene: TRBJ2-1

CDR3 protein: CASSPTGTGGSNEKLFF
CDR3 DNA: TGTGCCAGCAGCCCAACCGGGACAGGGGGATCGAATGAAAAACTGTTTTTT
V gene: TRBV7-6
clone size: -
D gene: TRBD1
J gene: TRBJ1-4

CDR3 protein: CASSYTRYEQYF
CDR3 DNA: TGTGCCAGCAGTTATACTCGCTACGAGCAGTACTTC
V gene: TRBV6-6
clone size: -
D gene: -
J gene: TRBJ2-7

CDR3 protein: CASRGASNQPQHF
CDR3 DNA: TGTGCCAGCCGCGGGGCAAGCAATCAGCCCCAGCATTTT
V gene: TRBV7-2
clone size: -
D gene: -
J gene: TRBJ1-5

CDR3 protein: CASSLAVGGRQGTEAFF
CDR3 DNA: TGTGCCAGCAGTTTGGCTGTCGGGGGACGTCAGGGCACTGAAGCTTTCTTT
V gene: TRBV28
clone size: once
D gene: -
J gene: TRBJ1-1

CDR3 protein: CASSPPPQGREQYF
CDR3 DNA: TGTGCCAGCTCACCCCCACCACAGGGGCGGGAGCAGTACTTC
V gene: TRBV18
clone size: -
D gene: TRBD1
J gene: TRBJ2-7

CDR3 protein: CASSPGQNIAKNIQYF
CDR3 DNA: TGTGCCAGCTCACCGGGACAGAACATAGCCAAAAACATTCAGTACTTC
V gene: TRBV18
clone size: -
D gene: TRBD1
J gene: TRBJ2-4

CDR3 protein: CASSFGSQRGDTEAFF
CDR3 DNA: TGTGCCAGCAGCTTTGGGTCGCAGAGGGGGGACACTGAAGCTTTCTTT
V gene: TRBV11-2
clone size: -
D gene: -
J gene: TRBJ1-1

CDR3 protein: CASSRGTGQTYEQYF
CDR3 DNA: TGTGCCAGCAGCCGTGGGACGGGACAGACCTACGAGCAGTACTTC
V gene: TRBV5-6
clone size: -
D gene: TRBD1
J gene: TRBJ2-7

CDR3 protein: CSASSTNTEAFF
CDR3 DNA: TGCAGCGCTTCGTCTACGAACACTGAAGCTTTCTTT
V gene: TRBV29-1
clone size: -
D gene: -
J gene: TRBJ1-1

CDR3 protein: CASSPSGQGGTEAFF
CDR3 DNA: TGTGCCAGCTCACCATCCGGACAGGGGGGCACTGAAGCTTTCTTT
V gene: TRBV18
clone size: -
D gene: TRBD1
J gene: TRBJ1-1

CDR3 protein: CASTLGGTEAFF
CDR3 DNA: TGTGCCAGTACCCTGGGGGGGACTGAAGCTTTCTTT
V gene: TRBV19
clone size: -
D gene: -
J gene: TRBJ1-1

CDR3 protein: CASSPTRGLYEQYF
CDR3 DNA: TGTGCCAGCAGTCCCACACGGGGTTTATACGAGCAGTACTTC
V gene: TRBV6-5
clone size: -
D gene: -
J gene: TRBJ2-7

CDR3 protein: CASSGGTSGSRPTYEQYF
CDR3 DNA: TGTGCCAGCAGTGGGGGGACTAGCGGGAGCCGGCCAACCTACGAGCAGTACTTC
V gene: TRBV6-1
clone size: once
D gene: TRBD2
J gene: TRBJ2-7

CDR3 protein: CASSFDQGGPGYNQPQHF
CDR3 DNA: TGTGCCAGCAGCTTCGATCAGGGCGGGCCTGGATATAATCAGCCCCAGCATTTT
V gene: TRBV7-6
clone size: -
D gene: -
J gene: TRBJ1-5

CDR3 protein: CASSLAWGQGPFDTEAFF
CDR3 DNA: TGTGCCAGCAGCCTAGCATGGGGACAGGGGCCCTTCGACACTGAAGCTTTCTTT
V gene: TRBV14
clone size: -
D gene: TRBD1
J gene: TRBJ1-1

CDR3 protein: CASSGHFFGELFF
CDR3 DNA: TGTGCCAGCAGCGGACACTTCTTCGGGGAGCTGTTTTTT
V gene: TRBV11-2
clone size: -
D gene: -
J gene: TRBJ2-2

CDR3 protein: CASGLVLGTGTDWGAEAFF
CDR3 DNA: TGTGCTAGTGGTTTGGTCCTAGGGACAGGGACGGATTGGGGGGCTGAAGCTTTCTTT
V gene: TRBV12-5
clone size: -
D gene: TRBD1
J gene: TRBJ1-1

CDR3 protein: CASSIDKGLGYTF
CDR3 DNA: TGTGCCAGTAGTATTGATAAGGGTCTCGGCTACACCTTC
V gene: TRBV19
clone size: -
D gene: -
J gene: TRBJ1-2

CDR3 protein: CASSPPTGNEAFF
CDR3 DNA: TGCGCCAGCAGCCCACCTACCGGGAATGAAGCTTTCTTT
V gene: TRBV4-1
clone size: -
D gene: -
J gene: TRBJ1-1

CDR3 protein: CASSLRTVSSGNTIYF
CDR3 DNA: TGTGCCAGCAGCCTCCGGACAGTAAGCTCTGGAAACACCATATATTTT
V gene: TRBV7-2
clone size: -
D gene: -
J gene: TRBJ1-3

CDR3 protein: CATRTFTDSNQPQHF
CDR3 DNA: TGTGCCACCCGGACCTTCACCGATAGCAATCAGCCCCAGCATTTT
V gene: TRBV19
clone size: -
D gene: -
J gene: TRBJ1-5

CDR3 protein: CASSPLLGGNTDTQYF
CDR3 DNA: TGTGCCAGCAGCCCCTTGCTAGGCGGGAACACAGATACGCAGTATTTT
V gene: TRBV3-1/TRBV3-2
clone size: -
D gene: -
J gene: TRBJ2-3

CDR3 protein: CASSSLIGTSGDGETQYF
CDR3 DNA: TGTGCCAGCAGCTCCCTCATCGGGACTAGCGGGGACGGTGAGACCCAGTACTTC
V gene: TRBV9
clone size: once
D gene: TRBD2
J gene: TRBJ2-5

CDR3 protein: CASSPFGTGNQPQHF
CDR3 DNA: TGTGCCAGCAGTCCATTTGGGACCGGCAATCAGCCCCAGCATTTT
V gene: TRBV6-5
clone size: -
D gene: -
J gene: TRBJ1-5

CDR3 protein: CASSQDWGGLAKNIQYF
CDR3 DNA: TGTGCCAGCAGCCAAGATTGGGGCGGGCTAGCCAAAAACATTCAGTACTTC
V gene: TRBV3-1/TRBV3-2
clone size: once
D gene: -
J gene: TRBJ2-4

CDR3 protein: CASSTEARTGELFF
CDR3 DNA: TGTGCCAGTAGTACAGAGGCGCGCACCGGGGAGCTGTTTTTT
V gene: TRBV19
clone size: -
D gene: -
J gene: TRBJ2-2

CDR3 protein: CASSLTGDQPQHF
CDR3 DNA: TGTGCCAGCAGTTTAACAGGGGATCAGCCCCAGCATTTT
V gene: TRBV28
clone size: -
D gene: TRBD1
J gene: TRBJ1-5

CDR3 protein: CASSYSTGRAGGLNTEAFF
CDR3 DNA: TGTGCCAGCAGTTACTCGACCGGCCGGGCAGGGGGCCTGAACACTGAAGCTTTCTTT
V gene: TRBV6-2/TRBV6-3
clone size: -
D gene: TRBD1
J gene: TRBJ1-1

CDR3 protein: CAISEPGQGAEGYTF
CDR3 DNA: TGTGCCATCAGTGAGCCGGGACAGGGGGCCGAAGGCTACACCTTC
V gene: TRBV10-3
clone size: -
D gene: TRBD1
J gene: TRBJ1-2

CDR3 protein: CASSTPPKGGRSMNTEAFF
CDR3 DNA: TGTGCCAGCTCAACACCACCGAAGGGGGGGCGGTCGATGAACACTGAAGCTTTCTTT
V gene: TRBV18
clone size: -
D gene: -
J gene: TRBJ1-1

CDR3 protein: CASSIGPSGRAKETQYF
CDR3 DNA: TGTGCCAGTAGTATAGGTCCTAGCGGGAGGGCAAAAGAGACCCAGTACTTC
V gene: TRBV19
clone size: -
D gene: TRBD2
J gene: TRBJ2-5

CDR3 protein: CATSPDRGREKLFF
CDR3 DNA: TGTGCCACCAGCCCTGACAGGGGTAGAGAAAAACTGTTTTTT
V gene: TRBV15
clone size: -
D gene: TRBD1
J gene: TRBJ1-4

CDR3 protein: CASSVGTGYNEKLFF
CDR3 DNA: TGTGCCAGCAGCGTAGGGACAGGCTATAATGAAAAACTGTTTTTT
V gene: TRBV9
clone size: -
D gene: TRBD1
J gene: TRBJ1-4

CDR3 protein: CASSSTAPATYGYTF
CDR3 DNA: TGTGCCAGCAGTTCGACAGCGCCCGCGACCTATGGCTACACCTTC
V gene: TRBV28
clone size: -
D gene: -
J gene: TRBJ1-2

CDR3 protein: CATSDLSGGNSYNEQFF
CDR3 DNA: TGTGCCACCAGTGATTTATCTGGCGGGAACTCCTACAATGAGCAGTTCTTC
V gene: TRBV24-1
clone size: -
D gene: -
J gene: TRBJ2-1

CDR3 protein: CASSVVGVMEETQYF
CDR3 DNA: TGTGCCAGCAGCGTAGTAGGGGTGATGGAAGAGACCCAGTACTTC
V gene: TRBV9
clone size: -
D gene: -
J gene: TRBJ2-5

CDR3 protein: CASSQDLVGGVGVF
CDR3 DNA: TGTGCCAGCAGCCAAGATTTAGTAGGTGGGGTCGGAGTTTTT
V gene: TRBV3-1/TRBV3-2
clone size: -
D gene: -
J gene: TRBJ1-4

CDR3 protein: CASSLGQALSSGANVLTF
CDR3 DNA: TGTGCCAGCAGCTTAGGACAGGCCCTCAGCTCTGGGGCCAACGTCCTGACTTTC
V gene: TRBV7-2
clone size: few
D gene: -
J gene: TRBJ2-6

CDR3 protein: CASRAMNTEAFF
CDR3 DNA: TGCGCCAGCAGGGCCATGAACACTGAAGCTTTCTTT
V gene: TRBV5-1
clone size: -
D gene: -
J gene: TRBJ1-1

CDR3 protein: CASSLDNGYEQYF
CDR3 DNA: TGTGCCAGCAGCTTAGACAACGGTTACGAGCAGTACTTC
V gene: TRBV11-2
clone size: -
D gene: -
J gene: TRBJ2-7

CDR3 protein: CASSLAPYSGANVLTF
CDR3 DNA: TGCGCCAGCAGCTTGGCTCCGTACTCTGGGGCCAACGTCCTGACTTTC
V gene: TRBV5-1
clone size: -
D gene: -
J gene: TRBJ2-6

CDR3 protein: CASSLAGSSYNEQFF
CDR3 DNA: TGTGCCAGCAGCTTGGCGGGTAGCTCCTACAATGAGCAGTTCTTC
V gene: TRBV7-9
clone size: -
D gene: -
J gene: TRBJ2-1

CDR3 protein: CASSLLRVEGYTF
CDR3 DNA: TGTGCCAGCAGTTTGCTGAGGGTAGAGGGCTACACCTTC
V gene: TRBV12-3/TRBV12-4
clone size: once
D gene: -
J gene: TRBJ1-2

CDR3 protein: CASSQDASGGAETQYF
CDR3 DNA: TGTGCCAGCAGCCAAGATGCTAGCGGGGGTGCGGAGACCCAGTACTTC
V gene: TRBV3-1/TRBV3-2
clone size: many
D gene: TRBD2
J gene: TRBJ2-5

CDR3 protein: CASSFGRGVYNEQFF
CDR3 DNA: TGTGCCAGCAGCTTTGGGCGGGGTGTATACAATGAGCAGTTCTTC
V gene: TRBV5-6
clone size: -
D gene: -
J gene: TRBJ2-1

CDR3 protein: CASSSRPGSTEAFF
CDR3 DNA: TGTGCCAGCAGCTCCCGCCCGGGGAGCACTGAAGCTTTCTTT
V gene: TRBV7-3
clone size: -
D gene: -
J gene: TRBJ1-1

CDR3 protein: CASSLEGGDTQYF
CDR3 DNA: TGTGCCAGCAGCTTAGAAGGGGGAGATACGCAGTATTTT
V gene: TRBV11-3
clone size: -
D gene: -
J gene: TRBJ2-3

CDR3 protein: CASSYSGLSNQPQHF
CDR3 DNA: TGTGCCAGCAGTTACTCAGGGCTTAGCAATCAGCCCCAGCATTTT
V gene: TRBV6-5
clone size: -
D gene: -
J gene: TRBJ1-5

CDR3 protein: CASSLDPATNEKLFF
CDR3 DNA: TGCGCCAGCAGCTTGGACCCAGCAACTAATGAAAAACTGTTTTTT
V gene: TRBV5-1
clone size: few
D gene: -
J gene: TRBJ1-4

CDR3 protein: CASTDLRGDTDTQYF
CDR3 DNA: TGTGCCAGCACCGACTTGCGGGGAGATACAGATACGCAGTATTTT
V gene: TRBV27
clone size: -
D gene: -
J gene: TRBJ2-3

CDR3 protein: CASSLSAQGEAFF
CDR3 DNA: TGTGCCAGCAGCTTATCGGCACAGGGGGAAGCTTTCTTT
V gene: TRBV7-3
clone size: -
D gene: TRBD1
J gene: TRBJ1-1